This T cell receptor beta chain was sequenced for a study of blood T cell repertoires in COVID-19. Membership in each cohort depended on participant-reported clinical history. Assay used: immunoSEQ multiplex PCR; TCRdb lists only in-frame clones, some missing. The repertoire holds approximately 270,000 clones, with 70% to 90% as singletons. Germline assignment: CDR1 ENHRY and CDR2 SYGVKD. V gave up 4 bases and J gave up 3 bases; unmatched junction bases: 9. CDR3 length equals 17 residues. The rearrangement joins TRBV10-3 to TRBJ2-1, with 10 bases fitting TRBD2. This receptor was identified in a woman between 50 and 59 years old who had recovered from COVID-19. Sequencing was carried out using PBMCs or T cells enriched from blood (not recorded which). In nucleotides, the CDR3 is TGTGCCATCAGTGCTGAGGGGCTAGCGGGAGTCTACAATGAGCAGTTCTTC. Translated, it gives CAISAEGLAGVYNEQFF.